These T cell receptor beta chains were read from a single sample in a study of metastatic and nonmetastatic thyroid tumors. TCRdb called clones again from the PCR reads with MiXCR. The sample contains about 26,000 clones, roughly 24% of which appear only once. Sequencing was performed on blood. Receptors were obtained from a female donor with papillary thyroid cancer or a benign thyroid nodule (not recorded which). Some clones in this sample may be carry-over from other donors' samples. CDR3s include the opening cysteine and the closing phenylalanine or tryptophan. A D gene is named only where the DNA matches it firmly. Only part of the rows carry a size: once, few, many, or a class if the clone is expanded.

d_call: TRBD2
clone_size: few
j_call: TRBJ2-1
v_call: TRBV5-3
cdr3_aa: CASSLGGFSYNEQFF
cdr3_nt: TGTGCCAGTAGCTTGGGGGGGTTCTCCTACAATGAGCAGTTCTTC

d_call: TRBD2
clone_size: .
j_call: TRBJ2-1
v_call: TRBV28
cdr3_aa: CASGTRGRDGYNEQFF
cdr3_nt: TGTGCCAGCGGGACTAGAGGGAGGGACGGCTACAATGAGCAGTTCTTC

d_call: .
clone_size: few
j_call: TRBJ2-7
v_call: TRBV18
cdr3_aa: CASSPPSVTEQYF
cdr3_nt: TGTGCCAGCTCACCACCGTCGGTGACCGAGCAGTACTTC

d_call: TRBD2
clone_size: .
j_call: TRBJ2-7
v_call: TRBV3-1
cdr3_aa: CASSPALPLAGGITYEQYF
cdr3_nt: TGTGCCAGCAGCCCCGCTTTGCCCCTAGCGGGAGGGATCACCTACGAGCAGTACTTC

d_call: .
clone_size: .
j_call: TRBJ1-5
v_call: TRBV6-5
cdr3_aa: CASSYRYSNQPQHF
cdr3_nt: TGTGCCAGCAGTTACCGGTATAGCAATCAGCCCCAGCATTTT

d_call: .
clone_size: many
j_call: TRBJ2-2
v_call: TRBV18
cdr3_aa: CASSPRRVSGTGELFF
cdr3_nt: TGTGCCAGCTCACCTCGAAGAGTCTCGGGGACCGGGGAACTGTTTTTT

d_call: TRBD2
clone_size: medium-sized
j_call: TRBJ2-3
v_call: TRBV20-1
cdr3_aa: CSARPGLALADTQYF
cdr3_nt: TGCAGTGCCCGGCCGGGACTAGCTCTAGCAGATACGCAGTATTTT

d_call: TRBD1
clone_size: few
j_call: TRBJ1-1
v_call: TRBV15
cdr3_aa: CATSRYRGTTEAFF
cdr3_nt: TGTGCCACCAGCAGGTACAGGGGTACGACTGAAGCTTTCTTT

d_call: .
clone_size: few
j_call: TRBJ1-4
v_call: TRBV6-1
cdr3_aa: CASSEEKLFF
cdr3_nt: TGTGCCAGCAGTGAAGAAAAACTTTTTTTT

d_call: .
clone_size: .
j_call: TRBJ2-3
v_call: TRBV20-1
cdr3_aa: CSARAGLSLRDTQYF
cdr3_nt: TGCAGTGCTAGAGCGGGACTCTCACTCAGGGATACGCAGTATTTT

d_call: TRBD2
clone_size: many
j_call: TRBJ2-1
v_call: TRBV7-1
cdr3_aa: CASSSTGTSVKSSYNEQFF
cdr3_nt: TGTGCCAGCAGCTCGACCGGGACTAGCGTAAAGAGCTCCTACAATGAGCAGTTCTTC

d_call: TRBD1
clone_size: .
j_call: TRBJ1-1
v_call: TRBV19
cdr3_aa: CSSSKDRPGANTEAFF
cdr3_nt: TGCTCCAGTAGCAAGGACAGGCCGGGGGCGAACACTGAAGCTTTCTTT

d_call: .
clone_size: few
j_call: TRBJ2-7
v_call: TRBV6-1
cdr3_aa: CASTPGAGASYEQYF
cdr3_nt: TGTGCCAGCACTCCGGGGGCAGGGGCTTCCTACGAGCAGTACTTC

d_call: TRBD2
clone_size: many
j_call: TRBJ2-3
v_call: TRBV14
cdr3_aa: CASSQVGLAGGRDTQYF
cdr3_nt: TGTGCCAGCAGCCAAGTAGGGCTAGCGGGAGGTCGAGATACGCAGTATTTT

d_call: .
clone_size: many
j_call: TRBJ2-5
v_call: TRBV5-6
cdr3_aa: CASSARLLTQYF
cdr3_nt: TGTGCCAGCAGCGCCCGGCTGTTGACCCAGTACTTC

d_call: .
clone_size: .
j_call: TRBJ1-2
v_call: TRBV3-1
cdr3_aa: CASSQVITGSGYTF
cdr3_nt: TGTGCCAGCAGCCAAGTTATTACAGGGAGTGGCTACACCTTC

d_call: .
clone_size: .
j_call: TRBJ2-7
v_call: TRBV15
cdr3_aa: CATIRDLGSEQYF
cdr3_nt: TGTGCCACCATCAGAGACCTAGGTTCCGAGCAGTACTTC

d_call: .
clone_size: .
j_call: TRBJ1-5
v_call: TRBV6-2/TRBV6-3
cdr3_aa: CASSVYSNQPQHF
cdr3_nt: TGTGCCAGCTCGGTGTATAGCAATCAGCCCCAGCATTTT

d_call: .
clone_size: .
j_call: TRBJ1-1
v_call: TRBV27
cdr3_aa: CASRTPNTEAFF
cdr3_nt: TGTGCCAGCAGGACGCCGAACACTGAAGCTTTCTTT

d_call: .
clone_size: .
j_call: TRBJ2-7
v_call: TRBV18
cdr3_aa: CASSPLEYHEQYF
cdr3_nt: TGTGCCAGCTCACCACTTGAGTACCACGAGCAGTACTTC

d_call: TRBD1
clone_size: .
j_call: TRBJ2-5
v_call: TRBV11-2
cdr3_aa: CASSLGTGGIETRYF
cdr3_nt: TGTGCCAGCAGCTTAGGAACAGGGGGCATAGAGACCCGGTACTTC

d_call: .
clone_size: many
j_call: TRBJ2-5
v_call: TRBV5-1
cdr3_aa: CASSSPRPQAQETQYF
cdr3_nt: TGCGCCAGCAGCTCACCCCGCCCCCAAGCTCAAGAGACCCAGTACTTC

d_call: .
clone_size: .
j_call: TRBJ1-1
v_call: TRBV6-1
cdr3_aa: CASPPRDEGEAFF
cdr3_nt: TGTGCCAGTCCCCCCCGGGACGAAGGTGAAGCTTTCTTT

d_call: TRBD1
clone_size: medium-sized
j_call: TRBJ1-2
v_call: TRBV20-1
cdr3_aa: CSAKQGNYGYTF
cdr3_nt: TGCAGTGCTAAACAGGGGAACTATGGCTACACCTTC

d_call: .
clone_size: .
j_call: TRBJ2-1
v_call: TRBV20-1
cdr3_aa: CAWQVVPRGEQFF
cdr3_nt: TGCGCATGGCAGGTGGTACCTAGGGGTGAGCAGTTCTTC

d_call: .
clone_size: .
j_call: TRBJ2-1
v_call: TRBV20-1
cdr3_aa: CSAIPVVKDASYNEQFF
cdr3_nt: TGCAGTGCTATCCCCGTGGTCAAGGACGCCTCCTACAATGAGCAGTTCTTC

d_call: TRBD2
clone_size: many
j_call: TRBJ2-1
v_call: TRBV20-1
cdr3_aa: CSARPSTSGSVSNEQFF
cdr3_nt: TGCAGTGCTAGGCCCTCGACTAGCGGGAGTGTGAGCAATGAGCAGTTCTTC

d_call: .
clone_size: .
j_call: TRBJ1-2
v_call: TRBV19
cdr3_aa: CASSKREDGYTF
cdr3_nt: TGTGCAAGTAGTAAGAGGGAAGATGGCTACACCTTC

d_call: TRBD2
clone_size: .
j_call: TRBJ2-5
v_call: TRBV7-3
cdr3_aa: CAGSFLSGRAETQYF
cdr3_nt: TGTGCCGGCAGCTTCCTTAGCGGGAGGGCCGAGACACAGTACTTC

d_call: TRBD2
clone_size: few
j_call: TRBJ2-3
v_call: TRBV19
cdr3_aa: CASSITSVHTDTQYF
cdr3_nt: TGTGCCAGTAGTATCACTAGCGTTCATACAGATACGCAGTATTTT

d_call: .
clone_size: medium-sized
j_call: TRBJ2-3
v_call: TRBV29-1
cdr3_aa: CSVDESDTQYF
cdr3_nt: TGCAGCGTTGACGAGTCAGATACGCAGTATTTT

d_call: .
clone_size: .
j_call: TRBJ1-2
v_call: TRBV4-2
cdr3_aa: CASSHTDNGYTF
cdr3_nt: TGTGCCAGCAGCCATACAGATAATGGCTACACCTTC

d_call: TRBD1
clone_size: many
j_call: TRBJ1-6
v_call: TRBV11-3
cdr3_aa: CASSANLQGAYSYNSPLHF
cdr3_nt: TGTGCCAGCAGCGCGAATCTACAGGGGGCTTACTCCTATAATTCACCCCTCCACTTT

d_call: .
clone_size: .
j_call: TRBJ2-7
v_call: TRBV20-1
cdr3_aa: CSASKGGNEQYF
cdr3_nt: TGCAGTGCTAGTAAGGGGGGGAACGAGCAGTACTTC

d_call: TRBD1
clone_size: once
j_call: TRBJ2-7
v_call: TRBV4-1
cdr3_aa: CASSQDTGGSISQYF
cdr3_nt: TGCGCCAGCAGCCAGGACACAGGGGGCTCCATTTCGCAGTACTTC

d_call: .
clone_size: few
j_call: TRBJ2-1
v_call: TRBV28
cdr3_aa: CASSRPHPYNEQFF
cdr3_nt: TGTGCCAGCAGTAGGCCCCACCCCTACAATGAGCAGTTCTTC

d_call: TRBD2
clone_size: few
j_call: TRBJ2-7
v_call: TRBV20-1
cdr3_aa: CSARDSSGGASYEQYF
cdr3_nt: TGCAGTGCCAGGGACAGTAGCGGGGGGGCGTCCTACGAGCAGTACTTC

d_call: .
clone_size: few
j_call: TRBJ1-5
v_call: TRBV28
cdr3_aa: CASRGRVVQGNHPQHF
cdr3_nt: TGTGCCAGCAGGGGACGTGTTGTACAGGGAAATCATCCTCAGCATTTT

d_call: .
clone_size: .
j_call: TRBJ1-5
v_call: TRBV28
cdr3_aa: CASRSEQFQPQHF
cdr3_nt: TGTGCCAGCAGATCTGAACAGTTCCAGCCCCAGCATTTT

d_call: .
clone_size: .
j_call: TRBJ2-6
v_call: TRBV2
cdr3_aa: CASTGYSGANVLTF
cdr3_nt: TGTGCCAGCACGGGCTACTCTGGTGCCAACGTCCTGACTTTC

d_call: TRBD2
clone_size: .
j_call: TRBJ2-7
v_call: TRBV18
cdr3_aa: CAAATSASSYEQYF
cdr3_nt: TGTGCCGCCGCGACTAGCGCGAGCTCCTACGAGCAGTACTTC

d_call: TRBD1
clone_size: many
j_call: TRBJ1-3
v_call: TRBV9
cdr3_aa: CASSEGQAGNTIYF
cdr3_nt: TGTGCCAGCAGCGAGGGACAGGCAGGAAACACCATATATTTT